The count of the clone carrying this T cell receptor (beta chain) is one. Per the study methods: Reference gene primers were amplified, and this amplification served to estimate nucleated cell counts. TCRdb's copy holds only in-frame clones and misses some; the assay was immunoSEQ multiplex PCR. V, J and clone size were drawn from that table, and D and trimming were deduced from the DNA. The data hold some 130,000 clones, with 75% to 90% observed a single time. CDR1 and CDR2 (germline): SQVTM, ANQGSEA. The CDR3 is 13 residues long. The sample belongs to a study of blood T cell repertoires in COVID-19. Background on the study: The cDNA or gDNA used as material had been derived from T cells, B-cell-depleted T cells, or PBMCs.

The rearrangement uses TRBV29-1 and TRBJ1-1; 8 bases match TRBD1. Sequenced: peripheral blood. The receptor was derived from a woman aged 45-59 years who had recovered from COVID-19. CDR3: CSGSGQVGTEAFF. Written as DNA, the CDR3 is TGCAGTGGCTCGGGACAGGTAGGGACTGAAGCTTTCTTT.